Below, 30 T cell receptor beta chains from the same sample are listed, as sequenced in a study of control samples from healthy donors and cancer patients. Libraries were prepared by immunoSEQ multiplex PCR; TCRdb keeps only in-frame clonotypes and omits some of them. Here the sample spans approximately 100,000 clones, 75% to 90% being singletons. The sample taken for sequencing was PBMCs. The receptor source for this set is a man between 60 and 75 years old with lung cancer.

This clone was seen more than once but under ten times. The V call is TRBV25-1, the J call TRBJ1-6; tentatively, D is TRBD1 (5 bases). Germline loops: CDR1 MGHDK, CDR2 SYGVNS. This CDR3 region has 15 residues. With 1 base removed from V and 7 bases from J, the gap between germline ends came to 11 bases. As DNA, the CDR3 is TGTGCCAGCAGTGAATGGGCAGGGACCAATTCACCCCTCCACTTT. It encodes CASSEWAGTNSPLHF.

The chain couples TRBV27 to TRBJ2-2; D is possibly TRBD1 (6 bases). This CDR3 contains 16 residues. Germline V lookup: CDR1 MNHEY, CDR2 SMNVEV (reference sequence). Trimming took 3 bases from V and 0 from J, leaving 11 bases between them. The CDR3: CASSLYGTTNTGELFF. The CDR3 nucleotides are TGTGCCAGCAGTTTGTACGGGACAACGAACACCGGGGAGCTGTTTTTT.

The chain carries TRBV25-1 and TRBJ1-3, with 9 bases lining up with TRBD1. With 3 bases clipped from V and 6 bases from J, the junction kept 3 bases outside the gene matches. The CDR3 runs to 14 residues. Per the germline V gene, CDR1 is MGHDK and CDR2 is SYGVNS. CDR3 coding DNA: TGTGCCAGCAGTGAGACAGGGGGAATAAACACCATATATTTT. Protein product: CASSETGGINTIYF.

The chain joins TRBV6-6 to TRBJ1-2; 8 bases map to TRBD1. The CDR3 extends over 13 amino acids. Germline values: CDR1 MNHNY, CDR2 SVGAGI (reference sequence). J gave up 8 bases and V 7 bases, and 9 bases lay outside the gene matches. Here the CDR3 reads CASTQQGARGYTF. The CDR3, as DNA: TGTGCCAGCACGCAGCAGGGGGCGAGAGGCTACACCTTC.

This chain connects TRBV12-3 or TRBV12-4 to TRBJ1-1; D unclear. This CDR3 contains 13 residues. V was cut by 4 bases and J by 7 bases, with 13 bases left in between. CDR3 amino acids: CASSSGISLEAFF. CDR3 nucleotide sequence: TGTGCCAGCAGTTCGGGGATTTCACTTGAAGCTTTCTTT.

The V and J genes are TRBV7-2 and TRBJ1-3; D call uncertain. V dropped 5 bases and J dropped 0 bases, with 14 bases sitting between them. Germline V gene sequence: CDR1 SGHTA, CDR2 FQGNSA. This CDR3 comprises 16 residues. As DNA, the CDR3 is TGTGCCAGCAGCCCCCTGCAGATCACCTCTGGAAACACCATATATTTT. This gives the protein CASSPLQITSGNTIYF.

The V and J genes are TRBV4-1 and TRBJ2-5; TRBD1 agrees at 9 bases. This CDR3 is built from 15 residues. Unmatched junction bases numbered 6, after V lost 4 bases and J lost 3 bases. Germline CDR1 MGHRA, CDR2 YSYEKL. The CDR3 bases are TGCGCCAGCAGCCCAACGGGACAGGGTAAAGAGACCCAGTACTTC. This sequence encodes CASSPTGQGKETQYF.

J is TRBJ1-6 and V is TRBV12-3 or TRBV12-4; D is unclear. The CDR3 consists of 13 residues. The V end was cut by 8 bases, the J end by 6 bases, with 11 bases between. The CDR3: CASVGQINSPLHF. The CDR3 DNA is TGTGCCAGCGTTGGGCAGATTAATTCACCCCTCCACTTT.

CDR3 region: CASSRESGSTDTQYF. DNA of the CDR3: TGTGCCAGCAGCCGCGAAAGCGGTAGCACAGATACGCAGTATTTT. The chain combines TRBV4-2 with TRBJ2-3; D perhaps matches TRBD2 (5 bases). There are 15 residues in the CDR3. V lost 4 bases, J lost 0 bases, and 11 bases lay in between. Germline values: CDR1 LGHNA, CDR2 YNFKEQ.

J is TRBJ2-7 and V is TRBV6-6; possibly TRBD2 for D (6 bases). The length of the CDR3 is 15 residues. Trimming left V 4 bases short and J 0 bases short, with 13 bases between. The germline gives CDR1 MNHNY, CDR2 SVGAGI (reference sequence). CDR3 DNA sequence: TGTGCCAGCAGTTTGAGGGGAGGACCCTCCTACGAGCAGTACGTC. It codes for CASSLRGGPSYEQYV.

V is TRBV25-1 and J is TRBJ1-5; D is unclear. V gave up 2 bases and J gave up 2 bases, with 16 bases separating them. Germline values: CDR1 MGHDK, CDR2 SYGVNS. This CDR3 has 17 residues. CDR3 amino acids: CASSENSVTGGNQPQHF. CDR3 nucleotides: TGTGCCAGCAGTGAAAATAGTGTGACGGGAGGCAATCAGCCCCAGCATTTT.

This clone was observed once. The CDR3 protein is CASSKDTEAFF. The CDR3 DNA follows: TGTGCCAGCAGCAAAGACACTGAAGCTTTCTTT. The chain couples TRBV21-1 to TRBJ1-1. TRBV21-1 is a pseudogene segment. The CDR3 has 11 residues.

The V gene is TRBV4-1, the J gene TRBJ1-2; 9 positions agree with TRBD1. Germline V gene lookup returns CDR1 MGHRA and CDR2 YSYEKL. The V segment lost 4 bases and the J segment 4 bases; nucleotides outside the gene matches: 4. This CDR3 has 14 residues. DNA of the CDR3: TGCGCCAGCAGCCGAGGGGGACAGGGCTATGGCTACACCTTC. Translation gives CASSRGGQGYGYTF.

The rearrangement links TRBV3-1 (or the pseudogene TRBV3-2) to TRBJ1-5, with TRBD1 identical over 7 bases. The CDR3 is made up of 17 amino acids. Per germline, CDR1 LGHDT and CDR2 YNNKEL (reference sequence). V trimming: 0 bases; J trimming: 6 bases; junction bases outside the gene matches: 11. CDR3 region: CASSQDGRLRGVQPQHF. CDR3 bases: TGTGCCAGCAGCCAAGACGGCCGACTCAGGGGGGTTCAGCCCCAGCATTTT.

The gene calls are TRBV4-1 and TRBJ1-2; TRBD1 matches at 8 bases. The germline V gene has CDR1 MGHRA and CDR2 YSYEKL. J was trimmed by 4 bases and V by 1 base; bases with no gene match: 5. The CDR3 consists of 15 residues. The CDR3 is CASSQGGTGVYGYTF. The CDR3 DNA is TGCGCCAGCAGCCAAGGGGGGACAGGAGTCTATGGCTACACCTTC.

This rearrangement joins TRBV7-3 to TRBJ1-1; D unresolved. In germline, CDR1 is SGHTA, CDR2 FQGTGA. The CDR3 has 13 residues. Trimming cost V 5 bases and J 0 bases, with 7 bases left between them. As DNA, the CDR3 is TGTGCCAGCAGCCCTCGGATGAACACTGAAGCTTTCTTT. Residues: CASSPRMNTEAFF. Full variable domain (outside the CDR3, taken from reference TRBV7-3 and TRBJ1-1): GAGVSQTPSNKVTEKGKYVELRCDPISGHTALYWYRQSLGQGPEFLIYFQGTGAADDSGLPNDRFFAVRPEGSVSTLKIQRTERGDSAVYLCASSPRMNTEAFFGQGTRLTVV.

V usage is TRBV7-9 and J usage is TRBJ1-5, with D uncertain. Between the trimmed V and J ends, which lost 1 base and 0 bases, there was a span of 10 bases. The CDR3 covers 16 residues. Germline V gene sequence: CDR1 SEHNR, CDR2 FQNEAQ (reference sequence). The CDR3 DNA reads TGTGCCAGCAGCTTAGGGTCTACGGGTAGCAATCAGCCCCAGCATTTT. This encodes CASSLGSTGSNQPQHF.

The V gene is TRBV11-2, the J gene TRBJ2-7; possible D gene TRBD1, 5 bases. Germline V gene lookup returns CDR1 SGHAT and CDR2 FQNNGV. There are 13 residues in the CDR3. Trimming pared 3 bases from V and 2 bases from J, leaving 8 bases between. The CDR3 DNA sequence: TGTGCCAGCAGCTTTAGGGGCACCTACGAGCAGTACTTC. Its translation is CASSFRGTYEQYF.

J is TRBJ2-6 and V is TRBV6-5; the D gene is possibly TRBD1 (5 bases). The V gene lost 6 bases and the J gene lost 0 bases, with 9 bases spanning the gap. CDR1 is MNHEY and CDR2 is SVGAGI in the germline V gene. The CDR3 length is 15 residues. The chain's CDR3 is CASRLDSSGANVLTF. The CDR3 nucleotides are TGTGCCAGCAGGCTCGACAGCTCTGGGGCCAACGTCCTGACTTTC.

This clone appeared a few times. V gene TRBV6-2 or TRBV6-3 combines with J gene TRBJ2-7; 9 positions agree with TRBD1. CDR1 and CDR2 from the germline V gene are MNHEY and SVGEGT. This CDR3 region has 14 residues. J was trimmed by 5 bases and V by 4 bases; bases with no gene match: 6. CDR3 nucleotide sequence: TGTGCCAGCAGTTTTGGACAGGGGTCGAACGAGCAGTACTTC. It encodes CASSFGQGSNEQYF.

The chain couples TRBV18 to TRBJ2-3; 12 bases line up with TRBD2. There are 16 residues in the CDR3. The V gene's germline CDR1 is KGHSH and CDR2 LQKENI. Trimming cost V 5 bases and J 0 bases; bases outside gene matches: 3. This CDR3 is CASSGLAGSSTDTQYF. DNA of the CDR3: TGTGCCAGCTCAGGACTAGCGGGGAGTAGCACAGATACGCAGTATTTT.

In this sample, this clone is large. This rearrangement joins TRBV5-5 to TRBJ2-4; 8 bases align to TRBD1. V shed 4 bases, J shed 5 bases, and the junction held 5 bases outside the gene matches. This CDR3 region has 14 residues. CDR1 SGHKS and CDR2 YYEKEE come from the germline V gene (reference sequence). CDR3 nucleotides: TGTGCCAGCAGCACCGGGACAGGACAAAACATTCAGTACTTC. Protein product: CASSTGTGQNIQYF.

This chain links TRBV5-1 with TRBJ2-1; tentatively, D is TRBD1 or TRBD2 (5 bases each). The CDR3 extends over 15 amino acids. CDR1 SGHRS and CDR2 YFSETQ come from the germline V gene. Trimming removed 4 bases at V and 7 bases at J, with 18 bases between. The CDR3 nucleotides are TGCGCCAGCAGCCCGCGAGGGCAGGGTTGGAATGAGCAGTTCTTC. Translated: CASSPRGQGWNEQFF.

The chain uses TRBV6-5 and TRBJ2-4, with no clear D. Between the trimmed V and J ends, which lost 8 bases and 0 bases, there was a span of 14 bases. The length of the CDR3 is 15 residues. CDR1 is MNHEY, CDR2 SVGAGI, per germline. The CDR3, as DNA: TGTGCCAGCTCTCTTGACTCCCAAGCCAAAAACATTCAGTACTTC. Protein sequence: CASSLDSQAKNIQYF.

This clone was observed a handful of times. The chain employs TRBV18 and TRBJ1-1; tentative D call: TRBD1 (5 bases). The V gene lost 3 bases and the J gene lost 0 bases, with 5 bases spanning the gap. Germline CDR1 is KGHSH and CDR2 is LQKENI. The CDR3 has 13 residues. The CDR3 DNA reads as TGTGCCAGCTCACCGACAGTGAACACTGAAGCTTTCTTT. Its translation: CASSPTVNTEAFF. The complete variable domain, with remaining parts taken from reference TRBV18 and TRBJ1-1, reads NAGVMQNPRHLVRRRGQEARLRCSPMKGHSHVYWYRQLPEEGLKFMVYLQKENIIDESGMPKERFSAEFPKEGPSILRIQQVVRGDSAAYFCASSPTVNTEAFFGQGTRLTVV.

This chain links TRBV7-3 with TRBJ1-1, with a weak D call TRBD1 (6 bases). The length of the CDR3 is 14 residues. CDR1 SGHTA and CDR2 FQGTGA come from the germline V gene. V was pared by 4 bases and J by 1 base, with 10 bases between. The CDR3 protein is CASSSQGSNTEAFF. The DNA for the CDR3 is TGTGCCAGCAGCTCCCAGGGGTCGAACACTGAAGCTTTCTTT.

J is TRBJ2-3 and V is TRBV7-2; 10 bases are a match to TRBD1. V was clipped by 5 bases and J by 5 bases; unmatched bases: 4. The germline V gene encodes CDR1 SGHTA and CDR2 FQGNSA. The CDR3 covers 14 residues. The CDR3 loop reads CASSLRTGGDTQYF. DNA of the CDR3: TGTGCCAGCAGCCTAAGGACAGGGGGAGATACGCAGTATTTT.

The chain carries TRBV20-1 and TRBJ1-1; D is unclear. Trimming pared 5 bases from V and 2 bases from J, leaving 12 bases between. This CDR3 has 13 amino acids. Looked up from germline, CDR1 is DFQATT and CDR2 is SNEGSKA (reference sequence). CDR3 sequence: CSAGDTINTEAFF. As DNA, the CDR3 is TGCAGTGCTGGTGACACCATAAACACTGAAGCTTTCTTT.

The rearrangement joins TRBV7-3 to TRBJ2-5; TRBD2 matches at 7 bases. The CDR3 is 15 residues long. Germline V CDR1 and CDR2: SGHTA, FQGTGA. V lost 3 bases, J lost 2 bases, and 6 bases stayed unmatched. This CDR3 is CASSFNGGGQETQYF. As DNA, the CDR3 is TGTGCCAGCAGCTTTAATGGCGGGGGTCAAGAGACCCAGTACTTC.

The chain combines TRBV10-3 with TRBJ2-2, with 7 bases identical to TRBD1. Germline V gene sequence: CDR1 ENHRY, CDR2 SYGVKD. Trimming cost V 6 bases and J 1 base; bases outside gene matches: 8. The CDR3 consists of 16 residues. CDR3 coding DNA: TGTGCCATCAGAACATCTGGGACAGAGAACACCGGGGAGCTGTTTTTT. Translation: CAIRTSGTENTGELFF.